The entry below describes one TCR beta chain. Its specificity is unknown. Libraries were prepared by immunoSEQ multiplex PCR; TCRdb keeps only in-frame clonotypes and omits some of them. Of roughly 2.2 million clones in the sample, roughly 90% are singletons; the top ten hold 0.37%. These data come from a study of shared clonotypes between healthy human individuals. General study findings and limits: On the whole, naive subsets had larger estimated richness than memory subsets had. It was observed that approximately 5% of naive CD4 clonotypes were shared across a handful of donors. Despite large depth, sorted-subset datasets appeared incompletely sequenced.

It was into CD45RA+ naive and CD45RA-negative memory subsets that the CD4+ cells were split. The sample consisted of naive CD4+ T cells from PBMCs. This sample's subset: CD45RA+ positively selected. The receptor's source is a man aged 18 to 35 in good health. Some clones in this sample may be carry-over from other donors' samples.

CDR3 in amino acids: CATSRGGQGYYGYTF. CDR3 nucleotide sequence: TGTGCCACCAGCAGAGGGGGACAGGGGTACTATGGCTACACCTTC. This chain connects TRBV15 to TRBJ1-2, with 10 positions matching TRBD1. The CDR3 totals 15 residues. V shed 1 base and J 3 bases; nucleotides not matched to a gene: 2. Per germline, CDR1 LNHNV and CDR2 YYDKDF (reference sequence).